This T cell receptor beta chain was retrieved from a study of CD8+ T cells in alopecia areata (dated by TCRdb to 2016 to 2018). Regarding the research as a whole: In both human patients and the C3H/HeJ mouse model, the study applied high-throughput TCRbeta sequencing to look at T cell clonal expansion in alopecia areata. Scalp tissue and sorted CD4+ and CD8+ peripheral blood T cells from patchy and totalis/universalis alopecia areata patients and from healthy controls were covered by human TCRbeta sequencing. Clonality in the scalp was compared among normal scalp (n=4), patchy alopecia areata scalp (n=8), and alopecia totalis/universalis scalp (n=8). The RNA source kit depended on sample type: the PAXgene miRNA kit for fixed scalp, the miRNeasy kit for PBMCs, and the RNeasy kit for mouse skin. TCRbeta CDR3 regions were amplified by immunoSEQ multiplex PCR with 35 Vbeta forward and 13 Jbeta reverse primers.

Broader findings and caveats from the paper: Higher clonality and more expanded CD8+ clones were observed in lesional scalp than in normal scalp, particularly in alopecia totalis/universalis, a finding suggestive of antigenic drive. Resident alphabeta T cells in normal human skin are also sequenced, complicating scalp TCR repertoire analysis, unlike mouse skin dominated by gammadelta T cells. Compared with mice, TCR sequences shared between patients were less clear, possibly partly because of HLA diversity across the patient population.

Libraries came from the immunoSEQ multiplex PCR assay. RNA was extracted from all samples and reverse transcribed into cDNA as template for TCR sequencing. First-strand cDNA was synthesized with SuperScript III using a 2:1 mix of oligo-dT and random hexamers. A synthetic immune receptor repertoire was used to assess amplification bias, and residual bias was removed computationally. For the original study's pipeline: Raw reads were preprocessed for error removal, and CDR3 was defined according to IMGT conventions as running from the conserved cysteine to phenylalanine. Clonality was calculated as 1 minus Shannon entropy normalized by log2 of the number of productive unique TCRs. Whether each scalp clone was CD4 or CD8 was inferred by checking scalp TCRbeta sequences against the CD4 and CD8 repertoires from sorted blood. Held by TCRdb, this immuneACCESS table contains in-frame sequences only and omits some clones. Under half of the omission traces to an unresolved V gene where checked; the cause of the rest is unknown. V and J calls and clone size come straight from that table; D and trimming were deduced from the DNA. The sample table shows 90,000 to 120,000 clones, and about 50% are seen once. The ten largest clones take up around 25% of the sample.

From alopecia areata patients, peripheral blood was collected along with lesional scalp punch biopsies. PBMCs were isolated by density centrifugation and stained for CD3, CD4 and CD8, and CD4+ and CD8+ T cells were sorted on a FACSAria. The untreated alopecia areata patients were recruited through a multicenter biomarker study. Blood CD8+ T cells from roughly 5 biomarker-study patients were further sorted into NKG2D-low and NKG2D-high fractions. The CDR3 has 12 amino acids, counting the end cysteine and phenylalanine. Solely the CDR3 DNA is kept, with 36 bases framed from the first base. CDR1 and CDR2 (SEHNR, FQNEAQ) derive from the germline V gene (reference sequence). V loses 7 bases of germline sequence and J loses 6 bases, and the interval between the two ends is 9 bases. Worth noting for this clone: The specificity of this receptor is unknown. Base qualities are not provided; no much larger clone lies one nucleotide away.

This clonotype was sampled from a human donor with alopecia areata. Sequenced sample: NKG2D-low CD8+ T cells sorted from blood. Interpreted using the paper, the cell subset or site label stands for: sorted CD8+ NKG2D-low blood T cells. The chain is made from TRBV7-9 and TRBJ2-2; the D gene is unclear. At the DNA level, the sequence is TGTGCCAGCACCCTAAGCGCCGGGGAGCTGTTTTTT. Its coded protein is CASTLSAGELFF.